This TCR beta chain was identified during a study of T cells in Graves' hyperthyroidism and ophthalmopathy. It was RNA transcripts that yielded the amplified TCR beta CDR3 regions. First-round RT-PCR with HTBI primers amplified the TCR CDR3 region. TCRdb itself ran the multiplex PCR reads through MiXCR, one entry per CDR3 protein. The data contain roughly 580,000 distinct CDR3 sequences, 35% to 55% of them seen just once; the ten biggest clones take up 8.2%. Germline CDR1 SQVTM, CDR2 ANQGSEA. V gave up 6 bases and J gave up 3 bases, with 17 bases separating them. The CDR3 has 14 residues. The sample holds one count of this clonotype.

J is TRBJ1-2 and V is TRBV29-1, with D possibly matching TRBD1 (6 bases). This clonotype was sampled from a woman between 18 and 29 years old with Graves' hyperthyroidism. Sequences were obtained from peripheral blood or thyroid tissue (not recorded which). The CDR3 here is CSVRTVRNDYGYTF. The CDR3 DNA reads as TGCAGCGTCCGGACAGTGAGGAATGACTATGGCTACACCTTC.